Listed below are T cell receptor beta chains from one sample, sequenced in a study of T-cell reconstitution after alpha-beta-depleted transplantation in children. One entry per CDR3 protein results from TCRdb running MiXCR on the PCR reads. Of 98,000 or so distinct CDR3 sequences in the sample, more than 20% are singletons; the top ten hold about a fifth. This sample comprised PBMCs, obtained before TCRalphabeta/CD19-depleted stem cell transplant. The source of these receptors is a boy between 2 and 10 years old with acute lymphoblastic leukemia, due to receive a stem cell transplant. Each CDR3 is given with its conserved first and last residue. A D gene is named only where the DNA matches it firmly. Clone size is shown for a subset of rows, as once, few, many or a class of expanded clone.

clone_size d_call j_call v_call cdr3_nt cdr3_aa
NA NA TRBJ2-3 TRBV7-2 TGTGCCAGCAGCTTAGTAGTGCTATACACAGATACGCAGTATTTT CASSLVVLYTDTQYF
NA NA TRBJ1-3 TRBV12-3/TRBV12-4 TGTGCCAGCAGTCTCCGAGGGGTCGGCGCCATATATTTT CASSLRGVGAIYF
NA NA TRBJ2-2 TRBV10-3 TGTGCCATCAGCTCAGTGGGACGCGGGGAGCTGTTTTTT CAISSVGRGELFF
NA NA TRBJ2-1 TRBV5-1 TGCGCCAGCAGCTTGAGATGGTGGGACGATGAGCAGTTCTTC CASSLRWWDDEQFF
many TRBD2 TRBJ2-1 TRBV4-3 TGCGCCAGCAGCCTAAAATGGGCGGGAGTTTACAATGAGCAGTTCTTC CASSLKWAGVYNEQFF
NA NA TRBJ1-1 TRBV6-2/TRBV6-3 TGTGCCAGCAGCAACGGGGGGTCCATGAACACTGAAGCTTTCTTT CASSNGGSMNTEAFF
few NA TRBJ1-4 TRBV3-1 TGTGCCAGCAGCCGTCGGGGAGGGTCTGGGGAAAAACTGTTTTTT CASSRRGGSGEKLFF
few NA TRBJ2-7 TRBV5-1 TGCGCCAGCAGTCCGAGCCTCGGGAGTGCATACGAGCAGTACTTC CASSPSLGSAYEQYF
many NA TRBJ2-5 TRBV20-1 TGCAGTGGGTCGCGGACAGCCCAAGAGACCCAGTACTTC CSGSRTAQETQYF
few NA TRBJ1-6 TRBV29-1 TGCAGCGTTTCGCGGGGAGAGAATTCACCCCTCCACTTT CSVSRGENSPLHF
NA NA TRBJ2-4 TRBV7-9 TGTGCCAGCAGCTGGGAGGAAGCCAAAAACATTCAGTACTTC CASSWEEAKNIQYF
many NA TRBJ1-1 TRBV20-1 TGCAGTGCGATGAAGACGGGTGATTACATGAACACTGAAGCTTTCTTT CSAMKTGDYMNTEAFF
few NA TRBJ1-3 TRBV4-1 TGCGCCAGCAGCGAACAGGGACGTGGAAACACCATATATTTT CASSEQGRGNTIYF
NA TRBD2 TRBJ2-1 TRBV6-2/TRBV6-3 TGTGCCAGCAGTAGCGCGGGAGGCCCACATGAGCAGTTCTTC CASSSAGGPHEQFF
few TRBD2 TRBJ2-5 TRBV12-3/TRBV12-4 TGTGCCAGCAGTCCACCCCAGGCTAGCGGGAGTGGGGAGACCCAGTACTTC CASSPPQASGSGETQYF
many NA TRBJ2-1 TRBV4-1 TGCGCCAGCAGCCAAGGGGCACCCCTGGCTACCCACAATGAGCAGTTCTTC CASSQGAPLATHNEQFF
few TRBD2 TRBJ2-4 TRBV6-1 TGTGCCAGCAGTGAACTCGGGACTAGACGGGCCAAAAACATTCAGTACTTC CASSELGTRRAKNIQYF
NA TRBD1 TRBJ2-3 TRBV5-1 TGCGCCAGCAGCTGGGACAGGCCTTCCACAGATACGCAGTATTTT CASSWDRPSTDTQYF
NA TRBD2 TRBJ2-1 TRBV7-2 TGTGCCAGCAGCCCGACTAGCGGAGGGGCAATCTACAATGAGCAGTTCTTC CASSPTSGGAIYNEQFF
many TRBD1 TRBJ2-5 TRBV5-1 TGCGCCAGCATATCTGGACAGGGAAGAGAGACCCAGTACTTC CASISGQGRETQYF
NA TRBD1 TRBJ1-6 TRBV30 TGTGCCTGGAGTATCTGGACAGGGAGTAATTCACCCCTCCACTTT CAWSIWTGSNSPLHF
NA NA TRBJ1-2 TRBV6-5 TGTGCCACCAAGGACTATGGCTACACCTTC CATKDYGYTF
NA NA TRBJ1-2 TRBV5-5 TGTGCCAGCAGCAAGGGACTGTCTAACTATGGCTACACCTTC CASSKGLSNYGYTF
few NA TRBJ2-1 TRBV5-1 TGCGCCAGCAGCTTGGGGGCCTTACAAGGGGAGCAGTTCTTC CASSLGALQGEQFF
NA TRBD2 TRBJ2-5 TRBV20-1 TGCAGTGCCTCCACAGGGGATAGTAGCGGGAGTGATTGGGAGACCCAGTACTTC CSASTGDSSGSDWETQYF
once NA TRBJ1-3 TRBV7-9 TGTGCCAGCAGAGACCGGGCCACGGCCTGGAACACCATATATTTT CASRDRATAWNTIYF